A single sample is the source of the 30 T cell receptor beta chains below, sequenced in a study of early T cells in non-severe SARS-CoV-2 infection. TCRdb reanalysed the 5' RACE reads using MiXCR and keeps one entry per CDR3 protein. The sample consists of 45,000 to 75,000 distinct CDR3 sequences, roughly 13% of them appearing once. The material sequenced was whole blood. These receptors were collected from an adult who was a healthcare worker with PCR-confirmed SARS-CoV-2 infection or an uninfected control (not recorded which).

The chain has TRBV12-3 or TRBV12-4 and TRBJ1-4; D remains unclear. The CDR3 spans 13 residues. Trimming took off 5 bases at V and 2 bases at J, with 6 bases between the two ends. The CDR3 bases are TGTGCCAGCAGTGGTCAGACTAATGAAAAACTGTTTTTT. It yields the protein CASSGQTNEKLFF.

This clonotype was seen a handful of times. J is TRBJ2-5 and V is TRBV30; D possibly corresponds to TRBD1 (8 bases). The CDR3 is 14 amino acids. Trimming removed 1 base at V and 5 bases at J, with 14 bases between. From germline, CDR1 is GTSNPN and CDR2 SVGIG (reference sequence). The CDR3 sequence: CAWSGNRGGETQYF. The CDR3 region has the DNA TGTGCCTGGAGTGGGAACAGGGGGGGCGAGACCCAGTACTTC.

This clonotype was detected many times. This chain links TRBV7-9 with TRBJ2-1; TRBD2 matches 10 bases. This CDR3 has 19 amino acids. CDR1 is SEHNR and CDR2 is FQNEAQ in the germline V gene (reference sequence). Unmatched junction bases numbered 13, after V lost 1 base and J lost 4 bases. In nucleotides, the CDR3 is TGTGCCAGCAGCTTAGGCCCTCGACTACAAGCGGGGGGGTACAATGAGCAGTTCTTC. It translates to CASSLGPRLQAGGYNEQFF.

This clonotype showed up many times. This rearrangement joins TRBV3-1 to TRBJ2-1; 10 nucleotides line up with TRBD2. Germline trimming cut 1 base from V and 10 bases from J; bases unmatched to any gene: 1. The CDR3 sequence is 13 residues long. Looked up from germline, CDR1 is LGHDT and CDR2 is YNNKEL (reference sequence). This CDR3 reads CASSQGSGGEQFF. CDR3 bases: TGTGCCAGCAGCCAAGGTAGCGGGGGGGAGCAGTTCTTC.

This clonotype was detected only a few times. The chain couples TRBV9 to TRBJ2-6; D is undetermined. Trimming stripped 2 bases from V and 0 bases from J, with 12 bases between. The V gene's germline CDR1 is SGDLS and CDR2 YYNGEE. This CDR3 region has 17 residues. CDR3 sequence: CASSVSDSISGANVLTF. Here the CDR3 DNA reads TGTGCCAGCAGCGTCTCAGATAGTATCTCTGGGGCCAACGTCCTGACTTTC. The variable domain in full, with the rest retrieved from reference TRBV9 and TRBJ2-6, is DSGVTQTPKHLITATGQRVTLRCSPRSGDLSVYWYQQSLDQGLQFLIQYYNGEERAKGNILERFSAQQFPDLHSELNLSSLELGDSALYFCASSVSDSISGANVLTFGAGSRLTVL.

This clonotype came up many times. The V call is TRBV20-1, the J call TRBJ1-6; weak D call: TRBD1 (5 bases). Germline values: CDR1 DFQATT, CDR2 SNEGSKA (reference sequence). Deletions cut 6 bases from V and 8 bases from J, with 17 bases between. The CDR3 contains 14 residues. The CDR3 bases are TGCAGTGCCCTAATGGGGCCCGCGGATTCACCCCTCCACTTT. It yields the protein CSALMGPADSPLHF.

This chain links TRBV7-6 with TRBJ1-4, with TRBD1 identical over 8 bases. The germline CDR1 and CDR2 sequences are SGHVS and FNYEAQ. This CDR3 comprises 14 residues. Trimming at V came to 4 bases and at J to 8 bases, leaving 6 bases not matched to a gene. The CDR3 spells CASSSTGVKEKLFF. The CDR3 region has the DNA TGTGCCAGCAGCTCGACAGGGGTAAAGGAAAAACTGTTTTTT.

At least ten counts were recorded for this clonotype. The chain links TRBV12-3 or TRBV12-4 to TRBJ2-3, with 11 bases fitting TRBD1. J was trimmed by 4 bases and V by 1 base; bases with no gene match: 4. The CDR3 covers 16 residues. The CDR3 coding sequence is TGTGCCAGCAGTTTAGATGAGGGACAGGGGGCAGATACGCAGTATTTT. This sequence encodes CASSLDEGQGADTQYF.

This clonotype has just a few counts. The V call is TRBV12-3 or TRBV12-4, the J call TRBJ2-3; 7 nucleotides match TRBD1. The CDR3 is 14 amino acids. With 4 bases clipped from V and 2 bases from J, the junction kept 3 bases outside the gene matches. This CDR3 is CASSSDRDTDTQYF. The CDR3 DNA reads TGTGCCAGCAGTTCCGACAGGGACACAGATACGCAGTATTTT.

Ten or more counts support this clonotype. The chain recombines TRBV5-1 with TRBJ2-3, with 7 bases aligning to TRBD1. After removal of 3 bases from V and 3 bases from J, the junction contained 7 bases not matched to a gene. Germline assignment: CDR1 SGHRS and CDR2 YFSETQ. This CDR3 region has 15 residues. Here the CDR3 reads CASSYAGQATDTQYF. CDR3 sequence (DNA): TGCGCCAGCAGCTACGCCGGACAGGCGACAGATACGCAGTATTTT. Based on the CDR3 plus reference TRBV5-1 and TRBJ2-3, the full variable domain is KAGVTQTPRYLIKTRGQQVTLSCSPISGHRSVSWYQQTPGQGLQFLFEYFSETQRNKGNFPGRFSGRQFSNSRSEMNVSTLELGDSALYLCASSYAGQATDTQYFGPGTRLTVL.

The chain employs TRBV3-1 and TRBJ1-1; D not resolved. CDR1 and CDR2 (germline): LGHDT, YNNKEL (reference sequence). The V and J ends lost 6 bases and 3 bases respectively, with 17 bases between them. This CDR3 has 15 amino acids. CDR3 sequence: CASRKYLSVDTEAFF. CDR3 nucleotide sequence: TGTGCCAGCAGGAAATACCTCTCGGTGGACACTGAAGCTTTCTTT.

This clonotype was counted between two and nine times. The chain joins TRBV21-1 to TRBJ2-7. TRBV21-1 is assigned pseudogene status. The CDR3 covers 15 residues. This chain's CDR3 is CASSKWGQISYEQYF. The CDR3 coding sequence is TGTGCCAGCAGCAAATGGGGTCAGATATCCTACGAGCAGTACTTC.

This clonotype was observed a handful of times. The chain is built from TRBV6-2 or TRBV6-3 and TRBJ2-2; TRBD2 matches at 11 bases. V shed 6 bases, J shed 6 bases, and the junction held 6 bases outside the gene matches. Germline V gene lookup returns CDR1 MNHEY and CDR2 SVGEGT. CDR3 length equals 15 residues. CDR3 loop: CASSPLAGAAGELFF. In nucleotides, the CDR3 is TGTGCCAGCAGCCCACTAGCGGGGGCTGCCGGGGAGCTGTTTTTT.

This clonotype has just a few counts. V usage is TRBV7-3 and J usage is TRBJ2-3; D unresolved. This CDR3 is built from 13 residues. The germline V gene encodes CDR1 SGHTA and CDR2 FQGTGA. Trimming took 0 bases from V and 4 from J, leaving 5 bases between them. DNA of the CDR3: TGTGCCAGCAGCTTAACAGGTGCAGATACGCAGTATTTT. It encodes CASSLTGADTQYF.

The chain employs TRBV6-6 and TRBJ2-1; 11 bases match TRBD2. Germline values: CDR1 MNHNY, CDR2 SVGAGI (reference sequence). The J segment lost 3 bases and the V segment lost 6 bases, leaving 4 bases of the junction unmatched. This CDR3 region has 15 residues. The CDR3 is CASRATSGSYNEQFF. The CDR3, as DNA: TGTGCCAGCAGGGCAACTAGCGGGAGCTACAATGAGCAGTTCTTC.

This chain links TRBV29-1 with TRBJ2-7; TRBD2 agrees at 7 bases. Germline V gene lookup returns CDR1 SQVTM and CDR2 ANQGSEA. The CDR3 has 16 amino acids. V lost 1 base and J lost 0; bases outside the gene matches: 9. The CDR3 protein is CSVEALRGSPSYEQYF. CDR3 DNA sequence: TGCAGCGTTGAAGCTCTACGCGGGAGCCCCTCCTACGAGCAGTACTTC.

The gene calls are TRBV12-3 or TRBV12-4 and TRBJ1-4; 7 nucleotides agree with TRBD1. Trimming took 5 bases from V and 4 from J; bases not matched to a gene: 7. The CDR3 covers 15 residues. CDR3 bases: TGTGCCAGCAGTCGGGGACAGCGGTATAATGAAAAACTGTTTTTT. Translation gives CASSRGQRYNEKLFF.

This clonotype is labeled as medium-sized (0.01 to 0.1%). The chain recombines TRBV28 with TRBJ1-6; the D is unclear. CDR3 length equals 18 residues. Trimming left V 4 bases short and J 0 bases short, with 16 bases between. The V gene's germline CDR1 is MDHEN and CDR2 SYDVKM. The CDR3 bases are TGTGCCAGCAGTTCCCCTTGGGCCGAGAGCTCCTATAATTCACCCCTCCACTTT. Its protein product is CASSSPWAESSYNSPLHF.

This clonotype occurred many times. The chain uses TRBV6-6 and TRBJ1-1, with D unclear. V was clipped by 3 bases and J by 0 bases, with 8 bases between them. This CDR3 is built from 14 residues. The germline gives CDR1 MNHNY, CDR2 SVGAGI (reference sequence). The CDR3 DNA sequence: TGTGCCAGCAGTTATGGTACAGTGAACACTGAAGCTTTCTTT. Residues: CASSYGTVNTEAFF.

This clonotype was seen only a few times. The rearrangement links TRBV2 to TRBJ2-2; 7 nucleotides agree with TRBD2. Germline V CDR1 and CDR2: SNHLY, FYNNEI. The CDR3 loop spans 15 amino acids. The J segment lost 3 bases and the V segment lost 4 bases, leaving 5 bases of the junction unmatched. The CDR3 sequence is CASSVGTTHTGELFF. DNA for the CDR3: TGTGCCAGCAGTGTCGGGACTACCCACACCGGGGAGCTGTTTTTT.

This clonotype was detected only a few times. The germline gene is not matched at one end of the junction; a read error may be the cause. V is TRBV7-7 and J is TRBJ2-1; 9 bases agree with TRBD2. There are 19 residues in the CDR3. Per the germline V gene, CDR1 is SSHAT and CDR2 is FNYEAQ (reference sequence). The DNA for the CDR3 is TGTGCTAGCAGCTTCGAAGCGGGAGGCACCTACAGCTCCTACAATGAGCAGTTCTTC. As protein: CASSFEAGGTYSSYNEQFF.

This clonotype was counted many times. In DNA, the CDR3 is TGTGCCAGCAGCTTAAACGGGCCAAACACTGAAGCTTTCTTT. This translates into CASSLNGPNTEAFF. This chain links TRBV7-9 with TRBJ1-1, with no clear D. Trimming took 2 bases from V and 2 from J, leaving 9 bases between them. Germline V lookup: CDR1 SEHNR, CDR2 FQNEAQ (reference sequence). The length of the CDR3 is 14 residues.

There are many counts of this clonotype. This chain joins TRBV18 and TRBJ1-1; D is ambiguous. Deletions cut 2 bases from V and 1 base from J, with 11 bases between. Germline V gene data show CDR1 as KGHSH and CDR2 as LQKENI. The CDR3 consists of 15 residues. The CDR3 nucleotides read TGTGCCAGCTCACCAGGAGTCGGGCAGAACACTGAAGCTTTCTTT. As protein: CASSPGVGQNTEAFF.

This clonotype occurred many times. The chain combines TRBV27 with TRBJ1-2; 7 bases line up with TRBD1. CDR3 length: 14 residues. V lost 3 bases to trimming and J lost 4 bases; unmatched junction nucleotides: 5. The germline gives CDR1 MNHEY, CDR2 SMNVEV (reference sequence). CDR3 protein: CASSFNRGSYGYTF. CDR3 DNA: TGTGCCAGCAGTTTTAACAGGGGAAGCTATGGCTACACCTTC.

DNA of the CDR3: TGTGCCACCTCAGAGGAGGGCTACGAGCAGTACTTC. Translating it yields CATSEEGYEQYF. V usage is TRBV15 and J usage is TRBJ2-7; tentative D call: TRBD2 (6 bases). The germline V gene has CDR1 LNHNV and CDR2 YYDKDF (reference sequence). The CDR3 covers 12 residues. V was cut by 8 bases and J by 3 bases, with 11 bases left in between.

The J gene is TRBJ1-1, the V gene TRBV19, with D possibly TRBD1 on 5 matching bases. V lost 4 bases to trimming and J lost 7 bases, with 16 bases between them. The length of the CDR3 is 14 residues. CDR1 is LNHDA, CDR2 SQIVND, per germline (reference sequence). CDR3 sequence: CASSRDSGDGEAFF. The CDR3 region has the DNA TGTGCCAGTAGTAGAGACAGTGGTGACGGTGAAGCTTTCTTT.

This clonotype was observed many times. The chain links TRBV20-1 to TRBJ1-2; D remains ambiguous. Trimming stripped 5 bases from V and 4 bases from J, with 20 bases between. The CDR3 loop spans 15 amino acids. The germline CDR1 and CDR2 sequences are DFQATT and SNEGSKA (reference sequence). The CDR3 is CSAAEPRRAGYGYTF. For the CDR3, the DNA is TGCAGTGCTGCCGAGCCAAGAAGGGCGGGCTATGGCTACACCTTC.

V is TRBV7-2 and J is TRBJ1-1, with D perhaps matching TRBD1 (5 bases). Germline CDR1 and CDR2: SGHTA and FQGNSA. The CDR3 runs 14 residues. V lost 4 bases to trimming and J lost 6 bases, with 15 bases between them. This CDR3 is CASSYSPGTPEAFF. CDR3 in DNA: TGTGCCAGCAGCTACTCCCCAGGGACCCCTGAAGCTTTCTTT.

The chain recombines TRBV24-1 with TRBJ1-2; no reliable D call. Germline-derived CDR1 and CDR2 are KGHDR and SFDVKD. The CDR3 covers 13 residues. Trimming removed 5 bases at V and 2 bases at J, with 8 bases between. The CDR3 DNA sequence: TGTGCCACCAGTGTGGACGACAACTATGGCTACACCTTC. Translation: CATSVDDNYGYTF.

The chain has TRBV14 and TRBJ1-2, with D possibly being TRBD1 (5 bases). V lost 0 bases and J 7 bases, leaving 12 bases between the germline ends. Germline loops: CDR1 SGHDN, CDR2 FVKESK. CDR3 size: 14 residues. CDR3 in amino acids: CASSQDRDAFGYTF. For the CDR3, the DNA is TGTGCCAGCAGCCAAGATCGGGACGCCTTTGGCTACACCTTC. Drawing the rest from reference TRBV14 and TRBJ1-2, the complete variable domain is EAGVTQFPSHSVIEKGQTVTLRCDPISGHDNLYWYRRVMGKEIKFLLHFVKESKQDESGMPNNRFLAERTGGTYSTLKVQPAELEDSGVYFCASSQDRDAFGYTFGSGTRLTVV.